The 15 T cell receptor beta chains given below trace back to one sample, sequenced in a study of cytomegalovirus exposure and HLA in healthy donors. Profiled with immunoSEQ multiplex PCR; TCRdb holds only in-frame clones, not every one. This table has some 290,000 clones, nearly 90% appearing once. Sequenced sample: PBMCs. The receptors originated from a man aged 25 to 45 in good health and CMV-seronegative.

The chain uses TRBV9 and TRBJ1-1; perhaps TRBD1 as D (5 bases). The germline gives CDR1 SGDLS, CDR2 YYNGEE. CDR3 size: 14 residues. V gave up 0 bases and J gave up 1 base, with 7 bases separating them. CDR3 DNA sequence: TGTGCCAGCAGCGTAGTAGGGGCGAACACTGAAGCTTTCTTT. Amino acid sequence: CASSVVGANTEAFF. Combining the CDR3 with reference TRBV9 and TRBJ1-1 gives the whole variable domain DSGVTQTPKHLITATGQRVTLRCSPRSGDLSVYWYQQSLDQGLQFLIQYYNGEERAKGNILERFSAQQFPDLHSELNLSSLELGDSALYFCASSVVGANTEAFFGQGTRLTVV.

The chain links TRBV7-9 to TRBJ1-4; TRBD1 matches at 11 bases. The CDR3 spans 17 residues. CDR1 is SEHNR and CDR2 is FQNEAQ in the germline V gene (reference sequence). The J segment lost 4 bases and the V segment lost 5 bases, leaving 9 bases of the junction unmatched. CDR3 loop: CASSPGQGAAFNEKLFF. Here the CDR3 DNA reads TGTGCCAGCAGCCCCGGACAGGGGGCCGCGTTTAATGAAAAACTGTTTTTT.

The CDR3 protein is CSVMTGGNTEAFF. CDR3 nucleotides: TGCAGCGTTATGACAGGGGGCAACACTGAAGCTTTCTTT. V gene TRBV29-1 combines with J gene TRBJ1-1, with 10 bases matching TRBD1. V was pared by 5 bases and J by 2 bases, with 2 bases of the junction left unmatched. CDR1 is SQVTM and CDR2 is ANQGSEA in the germline V gene. This CDR3 has 13 amino acids. Looking up the rest from reference TRBV29-1 and TRBJ1-1 gives the full variable domain: SAVISQKPSRDICQRGTSLTIQCQVDSQVTMMFWYRQQPGQSLTLIATANQGSEATYESGFVIDKFPISRPNLTFSTLTVSNMSPEDSSIYLCSVMTGGNTEAFFGQGTRLTVV.

The V gene is TRBV6-5, the J gene TRBJ1-1, with TRBD1 matching over 7 bases. V shed 5 bases and J 1 base; nucleotides not matched to a gene: 4. Germline CDR1 is MNHEY and CDR2 is SVGAGI. CDR3 length: 14 residues. The CDR3 DNA reads as TGTGCCAGCAGTGTACAGGGGTGGAACACTGAAGCTTTCTTT. Its protein product is CASSVQGWNTEAFF.

This rearrangement joins TRBV7-6 to TRBJ2-1, with 12 bases identical to TRBD1. This CDR3 comprises 18 residues. Germline V gene sequence: CDR1 SGHVS, CDR2 FNYEAQ. With V trimmed by 2 bases and J by 8 bases, 13 bases remained unmatched. The CDR3 DNA sequence: TGTGCCAGCAGCTTAAATCCGCGATGGGACAGGGGGCAGCATGAGCAGTTCTTC. Translating it yields CASSLNPRWDRGQHEQFF.

V is TRBV5-1 and J is TRBJ1-1; 7 bases map to TRBD1. CDR3 length: 14 amino acids. Germline CDR1 SGHRS, CDR2 YFSETQ. The junction had 3 bases not matched to a gene; V was cut back by 0 bases and J by 4 bases. The CDR3, as DNA: TGCGCCAGCAGCTTGGGACAGGGAATCACTGAAGCTTTCTTT. It translates to CASSLGQGITEAFF.

The V call is TRBV5-4, the J call TRBJ2-3; TRBD1 might be the D (5 bases). V lost 0 bases to trimming and J lost 4 bases, with 12 bases between them. The CDR3 length is 15 residues. Germline lookup yields CDR1 SGHNT and CDR2 YYREEE (reference sequence). The CDR3, as DNA: TGTGCCAGCAGCTTGGTAGGGGTTGCTGCAGATACGCAGTATTTT. The encoded protein is CASSLVGVAADTQYF.

The chain uses TRBV10-3 and TRBJ2-7; 7 bases match TRBD1. With 10 bases clipped from V and 2 bases from J, the junction kept 5 bases outside the gene matches. The CDR3 length is 12 residues. CDR1 is ENHRY, CDR2 SYGVKD, per germline. The CDR3 loop reads CATSGQTYEQYF. The CDR3 region has the DNA TGTGCCACCTCGGGACAGACCTACGAGCAGTACTTC.

The J gene is TRBJ2-2, the V gene TRBV6-1; no clear D. The length of the CDR3 is 16 residues. Trimming removed 1 base at V and 0 bases at J, with 9 bases between. The germline gives CDR1 MNHNS, CDR2 SASEGT. In DNA form, the CDR3 reads TGTGCCAGCAGTGAAGTTCGCGAAGCGAACACCGGGGAGCTGTTTTTT. This encodes CASSEVREANTGELFF.

This clone appeared a single time. This may come from a read error, since a much larger clone is one base off. The chain employs TRBV9 and TRBJ2-7; 7 nucleotides agree with TRBD1. The germline gives CDR1 SGDLS, CDR2 YYNGEE. Trimming at V came to 3 bases and at J to 4 bases, leaving 1 base not matched to a gene. CDR3 length: 12 residues. CDR3 nucleotide sequence: TGTGCCAGCAGCGCGACAGGGTACGAGCAGTACTTC. It is translated as CASSATGYEQYF. The whole variable domain, remainder taken from reference TRBV9 and TRBJ2-7, is DSGVTQTPKHLITATGQRVTLRCSPRSGDLSVYWYQQSLDQGLQFLIQYYNGEERAKGNILERFSAQQFPDLHSELNLSSLELGDSALYFCASSATGYEQYFGPGTRLTVT.

The chain combines TRBV7-9 with TRBJ2-2; tentative D call: TRBD2 (6 bases). Trimming removed 2 bases from V and 2 bases from J, with 9 bases in between. CDR1 is SEHNR and CDR2 is FQNEAQ in the germline V gene (reference sequence). The CDR3 is 15 residues long. The CDR3 sequence: CASSLSGFNTGELFF. For the CDR3, the DNA is TGTGCCAGCAGCTTAAGCGGGTTCAACACCGGGGAGCTGTTTTTT. Full variable domain (outside the CDR3, taken from reference TRBV7-9 and TRBJ2-2): DTGVSQNPRHKITKRGQNVTFRCDPISEHNRLYWYRQTLGQGPEFLTYFQNEAQLEKSRLLSDRFSAERPKGSFSTLEIQRTEQGDSAMYLCASSLSGFNTGELFFGEGSRLTVL.

The chain links TRBV9 to TRBJ1-3; D unclear. Germline values: CDR1 SGDLS, CDR2 YYNGEE. V was clipped by 3 bases and J by 4 bases, with 8 bases between them. The CDR3 is made up of 13 amino acids. The CDR3 DNA follows: TGTGCCAGCAGCGGGAGCACCGGAAACACCATATATTTT. Translating it yields CASSGSTGNTIYF.

The V and J genes are TRBV5-1 and TRBJ2-6; a weak D match, TRBD2 (5 bases). The CDR3 consists of 16 residues. V lost 3 bases to trimming and J lost 1 base, with 11 bases between them. Germline CDR1 reads SGHRS; CDR2 reads YFSETQ. For the CDR3, the DNA is TGCGCCAGCAGCTATTCTCGGGGATCTGGGGCCAACGTCCTGACTTTC. This gives the protein CASSYSRGSGANVLTF.

V is TRBV10-2 and J is TRBJ1-1; the match to TRBD1 covers 7 bases. This CDR3 spans 12 amino acids. With V trimmed by 0 bases and J by 10 bases, 2 bases remained unmatched. Germline V gives CDR1 WSHSY, CDR2 SAAADI. CDR3 sequence: CASSESNRGAFF. In nucleotides, the CDR3 is TGCGCCAGCAGTGAGTCTAACAGGGGAGCTTTCTTT.

Comment on this clone: Different DNA sequences within this sample yield the same CDR3. The rearrangement links TRBV9 to TRBJ2-3; 15 bases agree with TRBD2. Trimming at V came to 2 bases and at J to 6 bases, leaving 4 bases not matched to a gene. The CDR3 extends over 16 amino acids. Looked up from germline, CDR1 is SGDLS and CDR2 is YYNGEE. The CDR3: CASSVGLAGGRDTQYF. As DNA, the CDR3 is TGTGCCAGCAGCGTGGGACTAGCGGGGGGCCGGGATACGCAGTATTTT.